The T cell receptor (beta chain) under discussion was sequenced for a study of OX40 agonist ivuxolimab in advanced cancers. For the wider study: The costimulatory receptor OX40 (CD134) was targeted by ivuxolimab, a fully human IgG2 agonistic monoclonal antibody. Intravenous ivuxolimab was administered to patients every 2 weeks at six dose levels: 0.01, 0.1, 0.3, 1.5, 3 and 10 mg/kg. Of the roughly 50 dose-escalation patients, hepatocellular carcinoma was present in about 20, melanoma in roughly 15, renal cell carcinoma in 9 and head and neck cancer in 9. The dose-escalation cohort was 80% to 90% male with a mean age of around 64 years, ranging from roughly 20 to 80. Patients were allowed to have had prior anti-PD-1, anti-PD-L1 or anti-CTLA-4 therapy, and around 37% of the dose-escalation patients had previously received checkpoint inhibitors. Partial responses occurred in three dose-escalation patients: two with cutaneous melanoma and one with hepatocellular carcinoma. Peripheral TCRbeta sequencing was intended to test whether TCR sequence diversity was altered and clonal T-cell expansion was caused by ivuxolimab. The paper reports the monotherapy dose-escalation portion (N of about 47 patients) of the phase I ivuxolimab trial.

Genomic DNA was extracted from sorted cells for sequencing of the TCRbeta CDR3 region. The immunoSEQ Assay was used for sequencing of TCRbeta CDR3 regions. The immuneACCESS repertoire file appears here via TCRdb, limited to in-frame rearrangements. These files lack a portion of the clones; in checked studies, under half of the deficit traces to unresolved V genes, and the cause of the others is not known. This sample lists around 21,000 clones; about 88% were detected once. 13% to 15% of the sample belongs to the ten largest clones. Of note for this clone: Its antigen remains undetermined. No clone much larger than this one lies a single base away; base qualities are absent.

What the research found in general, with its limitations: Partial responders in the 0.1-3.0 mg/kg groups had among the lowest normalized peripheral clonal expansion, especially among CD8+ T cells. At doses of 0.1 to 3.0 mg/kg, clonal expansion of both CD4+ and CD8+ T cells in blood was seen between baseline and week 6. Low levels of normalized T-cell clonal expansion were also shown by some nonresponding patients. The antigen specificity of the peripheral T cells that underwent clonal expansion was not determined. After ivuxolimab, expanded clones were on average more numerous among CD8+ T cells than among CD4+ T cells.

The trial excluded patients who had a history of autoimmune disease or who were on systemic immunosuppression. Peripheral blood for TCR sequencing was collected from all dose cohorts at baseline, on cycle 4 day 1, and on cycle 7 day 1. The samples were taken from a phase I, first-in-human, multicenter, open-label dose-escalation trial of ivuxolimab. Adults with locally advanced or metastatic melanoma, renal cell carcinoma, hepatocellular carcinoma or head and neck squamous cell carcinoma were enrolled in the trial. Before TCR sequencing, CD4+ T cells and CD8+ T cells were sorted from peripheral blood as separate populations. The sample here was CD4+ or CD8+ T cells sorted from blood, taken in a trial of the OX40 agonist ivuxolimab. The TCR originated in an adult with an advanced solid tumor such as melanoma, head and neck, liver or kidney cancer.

The CDR3 has the sequence CASSWTSGLQETQYF. The sequence in DNA is TGTGCCAGCAGTTGGACTAGCGGATTACAAGAGACCCAGTACTTC. The sequence joins TRBV6-5 to TRBJ2-5, and 10 bases in between align with TRBD2. The germline V gene yields MNHEY for CDR1 and SVGAGI for CDR2. Relative to germline, V is missing 4 bases and J is missing 2 bases, with 4 bases of the junction outside any gene match. The CDR3 goes from the cysteine to the phenylalanine over 15 residues. The entry retains the CDR3 DNA only, 45 bases that are in frame from base 1.